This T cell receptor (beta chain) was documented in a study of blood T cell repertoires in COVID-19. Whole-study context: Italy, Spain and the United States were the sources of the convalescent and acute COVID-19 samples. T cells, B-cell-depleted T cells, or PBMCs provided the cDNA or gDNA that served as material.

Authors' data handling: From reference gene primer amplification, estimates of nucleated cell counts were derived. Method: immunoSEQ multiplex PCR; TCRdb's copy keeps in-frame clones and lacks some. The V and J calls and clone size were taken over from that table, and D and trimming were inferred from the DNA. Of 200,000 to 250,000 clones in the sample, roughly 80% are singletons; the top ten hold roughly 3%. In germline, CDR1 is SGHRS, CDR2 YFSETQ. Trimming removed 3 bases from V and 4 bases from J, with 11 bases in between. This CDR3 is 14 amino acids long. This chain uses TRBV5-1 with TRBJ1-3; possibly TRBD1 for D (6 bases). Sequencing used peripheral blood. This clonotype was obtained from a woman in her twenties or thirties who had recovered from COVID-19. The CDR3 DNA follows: TGCGCCAGCAGCTCAACAGGGCAAGGAAACACCATATATTTT. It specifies CASSSTGQGNTIYF. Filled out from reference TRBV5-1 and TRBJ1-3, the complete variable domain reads KAGVTQTPRYLIKTRGQQVTLSCSPISGHRSVSWYQQTPGQGLQFLFEYFSETQRNKGNFPGRFSGRQFSNSRSEMNVSTLELGDSALYLCASSSTGQGNTIYFGEGSWLTVV.